The 27 T cell receptor beta chains given below trace back to one sample, sequenced in a study of tumor-infiltrating lymphocytes in primary liver carcinoma. The authors made TCR beta cDNA from 500 ng total RNA with a constant-region primer. Researchers made the TCR beta libraries by running three nested multiplex PCR rounds with slightly modified ARM-PCR. Researchers ran the first two PCR rounds for 9 to 10 cycles each with TRBV1-TRBV30 forward primers and a C-beta reverse primer. MiXCR, run by TCRdb on the multiplex PCR reads, gives a single entry per CDR3 protein. The table lists a few hundred thousand distinct CDR3 sequences, 50% to 75% of them singletons. The authors took blood RNA from unsorted whole blood and also extracted germline DNA. What was sequenced was peripheral blood. The receptors derive from a woman aged 25 to 39 with primary liver carcinoma and hepatitis B virus infection.

With regard to this clonotype: Just one base apart from a much larger clone, this may be a read error. The V call is TRBV29-1, the J call TRBJ2-3; D possibly corresponds to TRBD2 (6 bases). Trimming took 6 bases from V and 0 from J, leaving 13 bases between them. CDR3 length equals 14 residues. The germline V gene has CDR1 SQVTM and CDR2 ANQGSEA. CDR3 in DNA: TGCAGCGTCGGGACTGCCTCTAGCACAGATACGCAGTATTTT. Translated: CSVGTASSTDTQYF.

A few counts support this clonotype. The rearrangement joins TRBV9 to TRBJ2-3, with no clear D. CDR3 length equals 15 residues. Germline assignment: CDR1 SGDLS and CDR2 YYNGEE. The ends were cut back, 0 bases at V and 0 bases at J, with 8 bases in the middle. CDR3 coding DNA: TGTGCCAGCAGCGTAGGAACAACAAGCACAGATACGCAGTATTTT. This gives the protein CASSVGTTSTDTQYF.

Of note for this clonotype: A read error may explain this, as a much larger clone is one base away. The rearrangement links TRBV6-1 to TRBJ2-1; 7 nucleotides align to TRBD2. V shed 2 bases, J shed 4 bases, and the junction held 5 bases outside the gene matches. The CDR3 sequence is 15 residues long. CDR1 and CDR2 (germline): MNHNS, SASEGT. The CDR3 DNA reads TGTGCCAGCAGTGAAACGGCGGGAGATTACAATGAGCAGTTCTTC. This sequence encodes CASSETAGDYNEQFF.

On this clonotype: A much larger clone differs by one base, so this may be a read error. The chain links TRBV5-5 to TRBJ1-5; TRBD1 agrees at 7 bases. CDR3 length equals 15 residues. CDR1 SGHKS and CDR2 YYEKEE come from the germline V gene (reference sequence). The CDR3 sequence: CTSSPGQISNQPQHF. DNA of the CDR3: TGTACCAGCAGCCCGGGACAGATTAGCAATCAGCCCCAGCATTTT.

In regard to this clonotype: The conserved phenylalanine or tryptophan normally closing the CDR3 is absent here, so this likely arose from a read error. The gene calls are TRBV7-9 and TRBJ2-5; D may be TRBD1 or TRBD2 (5 bases each). CDR3 length: 14 residues. Trimming took off 1 base at V and 7 bases at J, with 13 bases between the two ends. Germline V gene sequence: CDR1 SEHNR, CDR2 FQNEAQ (reference sequence). The CDR3 loop is CASSLGGDGGTQYY. CDR3 nucleotide sequence: TGTGCCAGCAGCTTAGGCGGTGATGGGGGGACCCAGTACTAC.

This clonotype was seen ten or more times. The chain uses TRBV11-2 and TRBJ2-7; 12 bases fit TRBD2. Germline V gene lookup returns CDR1 SGHAT and CDR2 FQNNGV. The trim removed 5 bases at V and 7 bases at J, leaving 9 bases unmatched. The CDR3 is 15 amino acids. The CDR3 region is CASSPRLAGVREQYF. DNA of the CDR3: TGTGCCAGCAGCCCACGACTAGCGGGAGTCAGAGAGCAGTACTTC.

In its sample, this clonotype was seen many times. The genes are TRBV12-3 or TRBV12-4 and TRBJ2-7; 8 bases align to TRBD2. CDR3 length: 14 amino acids. V trimming: 6 bases; J trimming: 0 bases; junction bases outside the gene matches: 4. The CDR3 reads CASSRTSGSYEQYF. In DNA form, the CDR3 reads TGTGCCAGCAGCCGCACTAGCGGCTCCTACGAGCAGTACTTC.

This clonotype was counted a few times. The chain uses TRBV6-2 or TRBV6-3 and TRBJ2-5; possibly TRBD1 or TRBD2 for D (5 bases each). The length of the CDR3 is 15 residues. V lost 4 bases, J lost 2 bases, and 14 bases lay in between. Germline values: CDR1 MNHEY, CDR2 SVGEGT. The CDR3 DNA reads TGTGCCAGCAGTTTCCTCGGGGCTAGACAAGAGACCCAGTACTTC. Translation gives CASSFLGARQETQYF.

This clonotype was counted at least ten times. J is TRBJ2-5 and V is TRBV12-3 or TRBV12-4, with D uncertain. The CDR3 length is 15 residues. V was clipped by 3 bases and J by 5 bases, with 16 bases between them. CDR3 nucleotides: TGTGCCAGCAGTTTTGCGTCCGGCGCTGGGGAGACCCAGTACTTC. It is translated as CASSFASGAGETQYF.

There are a few counts of this clonotype. The CDR3 loop is CASSTENWGNEKLFF. CDR3 nucleotide sequence: TGTGCCAGCAGTACTGAAAACTGGGGAAATGAAAAACTGTTTTTT. The rearrangement joins TRBV6-5 to TRBJ1-4; D remains unclear. Trimming stripped 5 bases from V and 5 bases from J, with 15 bases between. This CDR3 has 15 residues. Germline V lookup: CDR1 MNHEY, CDR2 SVGAGI.

This clonotype has just one count. This could be a read error, since a much larger clone is one nucleotide away. V gene TRBV29-1 combines with J gene TRBJ2-7; perhaps TRBD2 as D (5 bases). The CDR3 loop spans 13 amino acids. Looked up from germline, CDR1 is SQVTM and CDR2 is ANQGSEA. Trimming left V 7 bases short and J 6 bases short, with 19 bases between. The CDR3 loop reads CSAENRRRVEQYF. The CDR3 DNA reads TGCAGCGCTGAGAATCGGAGGAGAGTCGAGCAGTACTTC.

This clonotype was seen repeatedly, ten times or more. CDR3 sequence: CSPLAGEYNEQFF. In DNA form, the CDR3 reads TGCAGCCCACTAGCGGGAGAGTACAATGAGCAGTTCTTC. V gene TRBV29-1 combines with J gene TRBJ2-1; the match to TRBD2 covers 11 bases. Losses at the gene ends were 8 bases for V and 4 bases for J; bases not matched to a gene: 4. The CDR3 loop spans 13 amino acids. The germline CDR1 and CDR2 sequences are SQVTM and ANQGSEA.

This clonotype showed up just a few times. J is TRBJ2-3 and V is TRBV5-4; D is possibly TRBD1 or TRBD2 (5 bases each). The V and J ends lost 3 bases and 2 bases respectively, with 16 bases between them. In germline, CDR1 is SGHNT, CDR2 YYREEE (reference sequence). This CDR3 spans 16 amino acids. Written as DNA, the CDR3 is TGTGCCAGCAGCTCCCAGAGGGGAGTACTCACAGATACGCAGTATTTT. It is translated as CASSSQRGVLTDTQYF.

Remarks on this clonotype: A junction boundary mismatches the germline segment, possibly from a read error. The chain joins TRBV6-1 to TRBJ2-4; D may correspond to TRBD1 or TRBD2 (5 bases each). The CDR3 loop spans 13 amino acids. Germline assignment: CDR1 MNHNS and CDR2 SASEGT. CDR3 protein: CVSGVGVGNIQYF. As DNA, the CDR3 is TGTGTCAGCGGTGTGGGGGTCGGAAACATTCAGTACTTC.

Note on this clonotype: This may stem from a read error, because a much larger clone lies one nucleotide away. This chain joins TRBV12-3 or TRBV12-4 and TRBJ2-1; the D gene is possibly TRBD2 (6 bases). The CDR3 runs to 15 residues. Trimming pared 7 bases from V and 5 bases from J, leaving 18 bases between. CDR3: CASTRLVGADNEQFF. CDR3 DNA: TGTGCCAGCACCCGACTAGTGGGAGCCGACAATGAGCAGTTCTTC.

For this clonotype: The conserved phenylalanine or tryptophan is not found at the CDR3 terminus, so this likely reflects a read error. This rearrangement joins TRBV5-5 to TRBJ2-1; 8 bases align to TRBD2. The V segment lost 3 bases and the J segment 7 bases; nucleotides outside the gene matches: 9. The CDR3 contains 15 residues. Germline values: CDR1 SGHKS, CDR2 YYEKEE (reference sequence). For the CDR3, the DNA is TGTGCCAGCAGCTCTCGGACTAGCTGGGGAAATGAGCAGTTCATC. This encodes CASSSRTSWGNEQFI.

The chain is built from TRBV20-1 and TRBJ2-1; TRBD2 is a possible D gene (5 bases). This CDR3 has 17 residues. Germline CDR1 reads DFQATT; CDR2 reads SNEGSKA (reference sequence). Trimming shortened V by 4 bases and J by 1 base, and 20 bases separated the two germline ends. The CDR3 coding sequence is TGCAGTGCTAACCCGACGAGCGGCATATATTCCTACAATGAGCAGTTCTTC. Translated: CSANPTSGIYSYNEQFF.

The chain employs TRBV11-2 and TRBJ2-1; no reliable D call. V dropped 2 bases and J dropped 7 bases, with 15 bases sitting between them. The CDR3 totals 15 residues. Germline CDR1 is SGHAT and CDR2 is FQNNGV. The CDR3 sequence is CASSLLRRRANEQFF. In DNA, the CDR3 is TGTGCCAGCAGCTTACTGCGCAGGAGAGCGAATGAGCAGTTCTTC.

For this clonotype: The CDR3 does not close with the conserved phenylalanine or tryptophan, likely indicating a read error. This chain joins TRBV6-5 and TRBJ2-7; weak D call: TRBD1 (6 bases). The CDR3 runs 15 residues. Looked up from germline, CDR1 is MNHEY and CDR2 is SVGAGI. The CDR3 is CASSHKDSSSYEQYS. DNA of the CDR3: TGTGCCAGCAGTCACAAGGACAGCAGCTCCTACGAACAGTACTCC.

This clonotype was found many times. The J gene is TRBJ2-1, the V gene TRBV6-2 or TRBV6-3; 8 nucleotides agree with TRBD2. Trimming removed 5 bases from V and 2 bases from J; junction bases left unmatched: 5. The germline V gene has CDR1 MNHEY and CDR2 SVGEGT. This CDR3 region has 15 residues. CDR3 DNA sequence: TGTGCCAGCAGTCCGGGACTAGGAACCTACAATGAGCAGTTCTTC. Its translation is CASSPGLGTYNEQFF.

This clonotype was seen a few times. This chain connects TRBV5-4 to TRBJ2-2; D unresolved. This CDR3 is 15 amino acids long. The V end was cut by 4 bases, the J end by 1 base, with 11 bases between. Germline CDR1 is SGHNT and CDR2 is YYREEE (reference sequence). CDR3 in amino acids: CASSPRTKNTGELFF. CDR3 DNA sequence: TGTGCCAGCAGCCCCCGGACGAAGAACACCGGGGAGCTGTTTTTT.

As regards this clonotype: A much larger clone differs by one base, so this may be a read error. The chain employs TRBV4-2 and TRBJ2-3; a possible D gene is TRBD2 (5 bases). CDR3 length: 16 amino acids. Germline V gene lookup returns CDR1 LGHNA and CDR2 YNFKEQ. V lost 2 bases and J 6 bases, leaving 18 bases between the germline ends. CDR3 loop: CASSQIARGPTDTQYF. The CDR3 DNA sequence: TGTGCCAGCAGCCAAATAGCGAGAGGGCCCACCGATACGCAGTATTTT.

This clonotype has at least ten counts. The chain links TRBV10-3 to TRBJ2-1; perhaps TRBD2 as D (6 bases). This CDR3 is 17 amino acids long. Germline CDR1 ENHRY, CDR2 SYGVKD. The V and J ends lost 2 bases and 2 bases respectively, with 16 bases between them. The CDR3 coding sequence is TGTGCCATCAGTGAGACCATGGCGGCTAGCGCCTACAATGAGCAGTTCTTC. It yields the protein CAISETMAASAYNEQFF.

The gene calls are TRBV5-1 and TRBJ1-5; D might be TRBD1 (5 bases). The CDR3 is 14 residues long. The germline V gene has CDR1 SGHRS and CDR2 YFSETQ. V lost 2 bases to trimming and J lost 7 bases, with 13 bases between them. DNA for the CDR3: TGCGCCAGCAGCTTCGGACGGGACTGGCAGCCCCAGCATTTT. It encodes CASSFGRDWQPQHF.

This clonotype occurred many times. The gene calls are TRBV5-6 and TRBJ2-3; 8 nucleotides line up with TRBD2. Unmatched junction bases numbered 5, after V lost 5 bases and J lost 3 bases. Per the germline V gene, CDR1 is SGHDT and CDR2 is YYEEEE. There are 14 residues in the CDR3. The CDR3 region is CASSRTSWTDTQYF. The CDR3 nucleotides are TGTGCCAGCAGTCGGACTAGCTGGACAGATACGCAGTATTTT.

Remarks on this clonotype: Being one base from a much bigger clone, this may be a read error. The chain couples TRBV12-3 or TRBV12-4 to TRBJ2-5; D is uncertain. The CDR3 extends over 19 amino acids. Deletions cut 6 bases from V and 1 base from J, with 27 bases between. CDR3 in DNA: TGTGCCAGCAGCATTCTTTCACCTCCGGTGGGGATCCTCCAAGAGACCCAGTACTTC. Its translation: CASSILSPPVGILQETQYF.

To note about this clonotype: This could be a read error, since a much larger clone is one nucleotide away. In nucleotides, the CDR3 is TGTGCCAGCAGTTCAACCTCACAGGGTCAAGGATCGAGGGCTTTCTTT. Its translation is CASSSTSQGQGSRAFF. V gene TRBV6-2 or TRBV6-3 combines with J gene TRBJ1-1; tentative D call: TRBD1 (6 bases). With 4 bases removed from V and 11 bases from J, the gap between germline ends came to 26 bases. The germline V gene encodes CDR1 MNHEY and CDR2 SVGEGT. The CDR3 loop spans 16 amino acids.